Below are 19 T cell receptor beta chains sequenced from a single sample in a study of tumor-infiltrating lymphocytes in primary liver carcinoma. Germline DNA was also extracted, and blood RNA was taken from unsorted whole blood. The template, roughly 550 ng total RNA, yielded TCR beta cDNA made with a constant-region primer. Investigators got TCR beta libraries out of three nested multiplex PCR rounds, done with slightly modified ARM-PCR. A C-beta reverse primer and TRBV1-TRBV30 forward primers served in each of the first two PCR rounds, at 9 to 11 cycles apiece. One entry per CDR3 protein, called by TCRdb with MiXCR from the multiplex PCR reads. The repertoire holds almost 200,000 distinct CDR3 sequences, with approximately 65% as singletons. The sample consisted of peripheral blood. These receptors were collected from a woman aged 60-75 years with primary liver carcinoma and hepatitis B virus infection.

The genes are TRBV4-2 and TRBJ2-2, with D unclear. Germline lookup yields CDR1 LGHNA and CDR2 YNFKEQ. The V and J ends lost 4 bases and 4 bases respectively, with 13 bases between them. The length of the CDR3 is 15 residues. This CDR3 reads CASSLVVTATGELFF. The CDR3 nucleotides are TGTGCCAGCAGCCTAGTTGTAACAGCCACCGGGGAGCTGTTTTTT.

V and J are TRBV30 and TRBJ2-4; D remains ambiguous. Germline CDR1 and CDR2: GTSNPN and SVGIG (reference sequence). This CDR3 has 16 amino acids. V was clipped by 2 bases and J by 0 bases, with 14 bases between them. The CDR3 DNA reads TGTGCCTGGAGTAACCCCCGGACCGTAGCCAAAAACATTCAGTACTTC. Encoded protein: CAWSNPRTVAKNIQYF.

Regarding this clonotype: Just one base apart from a much larger clone, this may be a read error. The rearrangement uses TRBV29-1 and TRBJ1-1; D possibly corresponds to TRBD1 (5 bases). V shed 6 bases and J shed 12 bases, with 23 bases lying between them. The CDR3 covers 13 residues. Germline V lookup: CDR1 SQVTM, CDR2 ANQGSEA. The CDR3, as DNA: TGCAGCGTCCCTGGCAGGGCCGACTCGTGGACTTTCTTT. It codes for CSVPGRADSWTFF.

This clonotype was counted many times. This chain links TRBV5-5 with TRBJ1-2; D is perhaps TRBD1 (6 bases). Trimming removed 3 bases at V and 8 bases at J, with 20 bases between. Germline V CDR1 and CDR2: SGHKS, YYEKEE (reference sequence). The CDR3 is made up of 15 amino acids. In nucleotides, the CDR3 is TGTGCCAGCAGCTCCCAGGCGGACAGTATATGGGGCTACACCTTC. It encodes CASSSQADSIWGYTF. The full variable domain, rest sourced from reference TRBV5-5 and TRBJ1-2, is DAGVTQSPTHLIKTRGQQVTLRCSPISGHKSVSWYQQVLGQGPQFIFQYYEKEERGRGNFPDRFSARQFPNYSSELNVNALLLGDSALYLCASSSQADSIWGYTFGSGTRLTVV.

To note about this clonotype: A much larger clone sits a single nucleotide away, making a read error possible. The chain couples TRBV5-6 to TRBJ2-3; the match to TRBD2 covers 8 bases. Unmatched junction bases numbered 6, after V lost 2 bases and J lost 7 bases. The CDR3 is made up of 14 amino acids. CDR1 SGHDT and CDR2 YYEEEE come from the germline V gene. The CDR3 is CASSFSGTGNTQYF. The CDR3 coding sequence is TGTGCCAGCAGCTTTAGCGGGACGGGGAATACGCAGTATTTT.

The chain links TRBV5-1 to TRBJ2-7; 7 nucleotides line up with TRBD1. Germline CDR1 SGHRS, CDR2 YFSETQ. The CDR3 has 16 amino acids. Losses at the gene ends were 4 bases for V and 4 bases for J; bases not matched to a gene: 14. Written as DNA, the CDR3 is TGCGCCAGCAGCGCACAAACCAGCGACAGGGCTTACGAGCAGTACTTC. It specifies CASSAQTSDRAYEQYF.

This clonotype appeared many times. The chain recombines TRBV6-2 or TRBV6-3 with TRBJ2-7, with 9 bases that match TRBD1. V lost 6 bases, J lost 5 bases, and 8 bases stayed unmatched. Germline V gene sequence: CDR1 MNHEY, CDR2 SVGEGT. The CDR3 loop spans 14 amino acids. CDR3 sequence (DNA): TGTGCCAGCAGCCTCCGGGACAGGGCCCACGAGCAGTACTTC. It specifies CASSLRDRAHEQYF.

This clonotype has just a few counts. The rearrangement links TRBV5-1 to TRBJ2-5, with D perhaps TRBD1 (6 bases). Germline values: CDR1 SGHRS, CDR2 YFSETQ. The CDR3 covers 16 residues. The V gene lost 0 bases and the J gene lost 2 bases, with 14 bases spanning the gap. This CDR3 reads CASSLGRSGQQETQYF. DNA for the CDR3: TGCGCCAGCAGCTTGGGAAGGTCAGGACAGCAAGAGACCCAGTACTTC.

As regards this clonotype: The junction shows a germline mismatch at one end, possibly a read error. The rearrangement joins TRBV11-1 to TRBJ2-1, with a tentative D call TRBD1 (6 bases). The CDR3 has 13 residues. From germline, CDR1 is SGHAT and CDR2 FQDESV (reference sequence). CDR3 DNA: TGTGCCGGCAGCCGAGGGGGTGCGAATGAGCGGTTCTTC. Translation gives CAGSRGGANERFF.

In its sample, this clonotype ranks as medium-sized. The rearrangement links TRBV11-2 to TRBJ2-7; no reliable D call. The germline V gene has CDR1 SGHAT and CDR2 FQNNGV. The CDR3 spans 13 residues. V lost 2 bases to trimming and J lost 3 bases, with 8 bases between them. The CDR3 region has the DNA TGTGCCAGCAGCTTAAGGGATTTCTACGAGCAGTACTTC. It codes for CASSLRDFYEQYF. Together with reference TRBV11-2 and TRBJ2-7, the CDR3 gives the full variable domain: EAGVAQSPRYKIIEKRQSVAFWCNPISGHATLYWYQQILGQGPKLLIQFQNNGVVDDSQLPKDRFSAERLKGVDSTLKIQPAKLEDSAVYLCASSLRDFYEQYFGPGTRLTVT.

The chain couples TRBV11-2 to TRBJ2-3; D gene unclear. V was pared by 11 bases and J by 6 bases, with 15 bases between. Germline V lookup: CDR1 SGHAT, CDR2 FQNNGV. The CDR3 spans 12 residues. CDR3 in amino acids: CAGNSWADTQYF. DNA for the CDR3: TGTGCCGGCAACTCCTGGGCGGATACGCAGTATTTT.

The V call is TRBV11-2, the J call TRBJ2-5; 8 bases align to TRBD1. V dropped 2 bases and J dropped 4; count of bases not matched to a gene: 15. The germline V gene encodes CDR1 SGHAT and CDR2 FQNNGV. The CDR3 sequence is 18 residues long. The CDR3 region has the DNA TGTGCCAGCAGCTTAAGACCCACCCACGGACAGGGCGGAGAGACCCAGTACTTC. Its translation: CASSLRPTHGQGGETQYF.

As concerns this clonotype: The junction differs from germline at one of its ends, possibly a read error. In DNA form, the CDR3 reads TGTGCCAGCAGTGCTCAAAAGAGCGCCGAGCAGCACTTC. Amino acid sequence: CASSAQKSAEQHF. The rearrangement joins TRBV6-2 or TRBV6-3 to TRBJ2-7; no clear D gene. CDR3 length: 13 amino acids. Germline V gives CDR1 MNHEY, CDR2 SVGEGT.

The V gene is TRBV6-6, the J gene TRBJ1-1; a weak D match, TRBD1 (6 bases). Trimming left V 0 bases short and J 4 bases short, with 18 bases between. Germline values: CDR1 MNHNY, CDR2 SVGAGI (reference sequence). CDR3 length equals 17 residues. In DNA, the CDR3 is TGTGCCAGCAGTTACTCGAGGGGGAGGAGAAGGGCCACTGAAGCTTTCTTT. This gives the protein CASSYSRGRRRATEAFF.

This clonotype was recorded at least ten times. The junction shows a germline mismatch at one end, possibly a read error. The V and J genes are TRBV4-2 and TRBJ2-1, with TRBD1 as a possible D gene (5 bases). The germline gives CDR1 LGHNA, CDR2 YNFKEQ. This CDR3 has 13 amino acids. In nucleotides, the CDR3 is TGTGCCAGCAGCCAAGATCGTTTGGCAGGGTTGCTCTTC. Translation gives CASSQDRLAGLLF.

Worth noting for this clonotype: One end of the junction varies from germline; a read error may be responsible. The chain employs TRBV11-2 and TRBJ2-7; D is perhaps TRBD1 (6 bases). Germline CDR1 and CDR2: SGHAT and FQNNGV. This CDR3 contains 14 residues. The CDR3 nucleotides are TGTGCCAGCAACTTAGGGATGGGGGCCCACGAGCTGTACTTC. Protein sequence: CASNLGMGAHELYF.

For this clonotype: A much larger clone lies one base from this, so it may be a read error. The V call is TRBV6-5, the J call TRBJ1-1; 8 nucleotides agree with TRBD1. The length of the CDR3 is 14 residues. From germline, CDR1 is MNHEY and CDR2 SVGAGI. CDR3 in amino acids: CASRNNRGNIEAFF. CDR3 in DNA: TGTGCCAGCAGAAACAACAGGGGGAACATTGAAGCTTTCTTT.

This clonotype was observed a few times. This sequence may be a read error, since a much larger clone differs from it by one base. V usage is TRBV7-8 and J usage is TRBJ2-4, with TRBD2 matching over 11 bases. The CDR3 runs to 14 residues. CDR1 and CDR2 (germline): SGHVS, FQNEAQ. The CDR3 reads CTSSPTSGTNIQYF. CDR3 bases: TGTACCAGCAGCCCGACTAGCGGGACGAACATTCAGTACTTC.

A note on this clonotype: This may stem from a read error, because a much larger clone lies one nucleotide away. V gene TRBV4-1 combines with J gene TRBJ2-7; unclear D gene. The CDR3 is made up of 15 amino acids. V was trimmed by 4 bases and J by 7 bases, leaving 20 bases between them. From germline, CDR1 is MGHRA and CDR2 YSYEKL. CDR3 in DNA: TGCGCCAGCAGCCCATTTAGCTGGGCGACCGGGGAGCAGTACTTC. Translation: CASSPFSWATGEQYF.